The TCR beta chain under discussion was sequenced for a study of human T cells and chemical hapten exposure. At the level of the study: Alopecia areata, totalis or universalis affected patients who were mostly female. Largely, small differences in pooled library volume made per-sample TCR yields vary.

Individual cDNA molecules had unique molecular identifiers attached to them by the library. TCRdb reprocessed the RACE reads via MiXCR and lists one record per CDR3 protein. The table records roughly 200,000 distinct CDR3 sequences, under 25% of them present only once. CDR3 length: 11 amino acids. The ends were cut back, 8 bases at V and 5 bases at J, with 9 bases in the middle. Germline CDR1 SGHVS, CDR2 FQNEAQ. This clonotype was detected only a few times. The time point was: patch test 1, 2 weeks after DPC sensitization. Treatment indicated: therapeutic diphenylcyclopropenone sensitization with weekly scalp DPC.

The sequence was obtained from a woman between 50 and 59 years old with alopecia areata. Some clones in this sample may be carry-over from other donors' samples. The chain has TRBV7-8 and TRBJ2-5, with D possibly being TRBD2 (5 bases). The sample here was whole blood, taken in connection with sensitization to the hapten diphenylcyclopropenone (DPC). The CDR3 coding sequence is TGTGCCAGCGGGAGCGATGAGACCCAGTACTTC. Its protein product is CASGSDETQYF. Combining the CDR3 with reference TRBV7-8 and TRBJ2-5 gives the whole variable domain GAGVSQSPRYKVAKRGQDVALRCDPISGHVSLFWYQQALGQGPEFLTYFQNEAQLDKSGLPSDRFFAERPEGSVSTLKIQRTQQEDSAVYLCASGSDETQYFGPGTRLLVL.